The rows below give T cell receptor beta chains drawn from one sample of a study of control samples from healthy donors and cancer patients. Assay used: immunoSEQ multiplex PCR; TCRdb lists only in-frame clones, some missing. In the table there are some 120,000 clones, around 89% of which are singletons. What was sequenced was blood. The receptors stem from a woman in her seventies in good health. Both conserved end residues are part of each CDR3. The D gene is left open where the match is weak. For some rows the clone size is stated as once, few or many, or as a class when expanded; others skip it.

J,length,V,D,size,CDR3,DNA
TRBJ2-7,13,TRBV6-6,.,.,CASSPISDYEQYF,TGTGCCAGCAGTCCCATTAGTGACTACGAGCAGTACTTC
TRBJ2-1,17,TRBV18,TRBD2,.,CASSPTRGGGANNEQFF,TGTGCCAGCTCACCGACTCGTGGCGGGGGGGCCAACAATGAGCAGTTCTTC
TRBJ1-1,14,TRBV18,TRBD1,.,CASSPTGGESEAFF,TGTGCCAGCTCACCCACAGGGGGCGAGTCTGAAGCTTTCTTT
TRBJ1-2,13,TRBV5-4,TRBD1,.,CASSSTQGFGYTF,TGTGCCAGCAGCTCCACACAGGGGTTTGGCTACACCTTC
TRBJ1-5,13,TRBV14,.,.,CASSQYSNQPQHF,TGTGCCAGCAGCCAATACAGCAATCAGCCCCAGCATTTT
TRBJ1-6,16,TRBV27,.,.,CASSSEVGMLNSPLHF,TGTGCCAGCAGTTCGGAAGTTGGGATGCTTAATTCACCCCTCCACTTT
TRBJ1-3,16,TRBV10-3,TRBD1,once,CAISGGDRGPGNTIYF,TGTGCCATCAGTGGAGGGGACAGGGGGCCTGGAAACACCATATATTTT
TRBJ2-7,16,TRBV7-2,TRBD2,.,CASSLTLGLAGDEQYF,TGTGCCAGCAGCCTGACCCTCGGACTAGCGGGGGATGAGCAGTACTTC
TRBJ1-6,14,TRBV18,TRBD1,.,CASSRGQGNSPLHF,TGTGCCAGCTCACGCGGACAGGGCAATTCACCCCTCCACTTT
TRBJ1-4,17,TRBV6-4,TRBD1,.,CASSPTGMGRSNEKLFF,TGTGCCAGCAGTCCGACAGGGATGGGGCGGAGTAATGAAAAACTGTTTTTT
TRBJ1-3,15,TRBV11-2,TRBD1,.,CASSKDRVRGNTIYF,TGTGCCAGCAGCAAAGACAGGGTTCGTGGAAACACCATATATTTT
TRBJ2-3,16,TRBV19,.,.,CASSMRRGAAADTQYF,TGTGCCAGTAGTATGAGGCGGGGAGCCGCTGCAGATACGCAGTATTTT
TRBJ2-5,12,TRBV2,TRBD1,.,CASGQGQETQYF,TGTGCCAGCGGACAGGGCCAAGAGACCCAGTACTTC
TRBJ2-1,17,TRBV3-1/TRBV3-2,TRBD2,.,CASRDTKLAGGYNEQFF,TGTGCCAGTAGGGACACGAAACTAGCGGGGGGCTACAATGAGCAGTTCTTC
TRBJ2-1,18,TRBV5-1,.,.,CASSFDRIGISSYNEQFF,TGCGCCAGCAGCTTTGATCGGATAGGAATTAGCTCCTACAATGAGCAGTTCTTC
TRBJ2-5,14,TRBV5-1,TRBD1,.,CASSRDSREETQYF,TGCGCCAGCAGCCGGGACAGTAGGGAAGAGACCCAGTACTTC
TRBJ2-5,12,TRBV29-1,TRBD2,.,CSARAGQETQYF,TGCAGCGCGAGAGCGGGACAAGAGACCCAGTACTTC
TRBJ1-2,15,TRBV5-4,TRBD1,.,CASSLEGTGPWGYTF,TGTGCCAGCAGCTTGGAAGGGACAGGGCCCTGGGGCTACACCTTC
TRBJ1-1,13,TRBV27,.,.,CASSLGRGTEAFF,TGTGCCAGCAGTCTGGGTAGAGGCACTGAAGCTTTCTTT
TRBJ2-5,15,TRBV7-9,.,.,CASRPPRGVQETQYF,TGTGCCAGCAGACCCCCCCGGGGCGTACAAGAGACCCAGTACTTC
TRBJ1-2,13,TRBV7-9,.,.,CASSLALTYGYTF,TGTGCCAGCAGCTTAGCCCTAACCTATGGCTACACCTTC
TRBJ2-5,16,TRBV10-2,.,.,CASSESSGRVQETQYF,TGCGCCAGCAGTGAATCGTCGGGGCGGGTCCAAGAGACCCAGTACTTC
TRBJ1-2,11,TRBV20-1,TRBD1,.,CSAADRVGYTF,TGCAGTGCTGCTGACAGGGTGGGCTACACCTTC
TRBJ2-7,19,TRBV4-3,.,.,CASSQGVEWRREPTYEQYF,TGCGCCAGCAGCCAAGGAGTAGAATGGAGGCGGGAACCCACCTACGAGCAGTACTTC
TRBJ1-2,14,TRBV9,.,.,CASRTEGRLDGYTF,TGTGCCAGTCGGACTGAGGGGAGATTGGACGGCTACACCTTC
TRBJ2-1,15,TRBV27,TRBD1,.,CASRSGTGHYNEQFF,TGTGCCAGCAGGTCCGGGACAGGACACTACAATGAGCAGTTCTTC
TRBJ1-2,14,TRBV4-2,.,.,CASSQVLENYGYTF,TGTGCCAGCAGCCAAGTTTTGGAAAACTATGGCTACACCTTC
TRBJ1-1,15,TRBV6-5,.,.,CASSLGGGSNTEAFF,TGTGCCAGCAGTCTGGGAGGGGGGTCCAACACTGAAGCTTTCTTT
TRBJ1-3,17,TRBV5-5,TRBD1,.,CASSNIGQEPPGNTIYF,TGTGCCAGCAGCAACATAGGACAGGAACCTCCTGGAAACACCATATATTTT
TRBJ1-5,15,TRBV7-2,.,.,CASSLGGLNNQPQHF,TGTGCCAGCAGCTTAGGCGGGCTGAACAATCAGCCCCAGCATTTT
TRBJ2-7,12,TRBV21-1,.,.,CASSKEERQQYF,TGTGCCAGCAGCAAAGAAGAGAGACAGCAGTACTTC
TRBJ1-3,10,TRBV11-2,.,.,CATGENTIYF,TGTGCCACCGGGGAAAACACCATATATTTT
TRBJ1-1,15,TRBV7-9,.,.,CASSPRGNMNTEAFF,TGTGCCAGCAGCCCCCGGGGGAACATGAACACTGAAGCTTTCTTT
TRBJ2-2,17,TRBV6-6,TRBD2,.,CASSPNLGTIGNGELFF,TGTGCCAGCAGTCCAAACCTTGGGACTATCGGGAATGGGGAGCTGTTTTTT
TRBJ2-7,13,TRBV4-1,TRBD2,.,CASSQERGYEQYF,TGCGCCAGCAGCCAAGAGCGGGGGTACGAGCAGTACTTC
TRBJ1-1,14,TRBV9,TRBD1,.,CASTIGQVNTEAFF,TGTGCCAGCACGATCGGACAGGTTAACACTGAAGCTTTCTTT
TRBJ2-3,16,TRBV5-1,.,.,CASSLMAGAPPDTQYF,TGCGCCAGCAGCTTGATGGCGGGGGCTCCCCCAGATACGCAGTATTTT
TRBJ1-1,14,TRBV11-2,TRBD1,.,CASSLRTGVTEAFF,TGTGCCAGCAGCCTCCGGACAGGGGTGACTGAAGCTTTCTTT
TRBJ2-1,17,TRBV19,TRBD2,.,CASSPPRRGSSYNEQFF,TGTGCCAGTAGCCCCCCCCGGCGGGGGAGCTCCTACAATGAGCAGTTCTTC
TRBJ1-1,16,TRBV18,.,.,CASSPLSGGMNTEAFF,TGTGCCAGCTCACCTTTGTCGGGGGGCATGAACACTGAAGCTTTCTTT